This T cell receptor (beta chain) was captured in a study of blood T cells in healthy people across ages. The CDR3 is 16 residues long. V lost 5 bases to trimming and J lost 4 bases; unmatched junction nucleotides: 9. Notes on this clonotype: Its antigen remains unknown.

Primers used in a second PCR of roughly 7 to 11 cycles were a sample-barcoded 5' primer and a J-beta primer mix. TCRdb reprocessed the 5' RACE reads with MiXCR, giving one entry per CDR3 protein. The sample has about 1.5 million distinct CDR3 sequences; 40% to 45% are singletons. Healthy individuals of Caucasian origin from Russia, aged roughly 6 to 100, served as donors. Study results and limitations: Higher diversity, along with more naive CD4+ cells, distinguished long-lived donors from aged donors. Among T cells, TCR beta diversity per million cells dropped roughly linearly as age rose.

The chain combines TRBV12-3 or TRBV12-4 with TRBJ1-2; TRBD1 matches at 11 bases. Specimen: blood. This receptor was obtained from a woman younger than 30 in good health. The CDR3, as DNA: TGTGCCAGCAGTCTCACCGGGACAGGGGGGGCCTATGGCTACACCTTC. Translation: CASSLTGTGGAYGYTF.